Presented here are 12 T cell receptor beta chains from one specimen sequenced in a study of cytomegalovirus exposure and HLA in healthy donors. A multiplex PCR was run with 60 Vbeta primers and 13 Jbeta primers. Sequencing used immunoSEQ multiplex PCR; TCRdb keeps in-frame clones, though not all of them. The sample lists 120,000 or so clones; around 75% were seen once. Sequenced: PBMCs. These receptors were obtained from a man aged 25-45 years in good health and CMV-seronegative.

The rearrangement joins TRBV5-4 to TRBJ2-5; D gene uncertain. This CDR3 is 13 amino acids long. CDR1 SGHNT and CDR2 YYREEE come from the germline V gene (reference sequence). Trimming removed 2 bases from V and 3 bases from J, with 8 bases in between. The CDR3 loop is CASSFPLEETQYF. In DNA, the CDR3 is TGTGCCAGCAGCTTCCCCCTAGAAGAGACCCAGTACTTC.

The V call is TRBV20-1, the J call TRBJ2-7; TRBD1 matches at 8 bases. Looked up from germline, CDR1 is DFQATT and CDR2 is SNEGSKA (reference sequence). The CDR3 consists of 11 residues. CDR3 protein: CSATRDRGVIV. CDR3 nucleotides: TGCAGTGCTACTAGAGACAGGGGCGTTATTGTC.

The rearrangement links TRBV5-1 to TRBJ2-3; D possibly corresponds to TRBD1 (5 bases). CDR1 and CDR2 (germline): SGHRS, YFSETQ. This CDR3 contains 13 residues. Deletions cut 4 bases from V and 4 bases from J, with 10 bases between. This chain's CDR3 is CASSRGTSDTQYF. CDR3 in DNA: TGCGCCAGCAGCAGGGGAACCTCAGATACGCAGTATTTT.

The CDR3 sequence is CATELGGGNIQYF. The CDR3 DNA reads TGTGCCACCGAATTGGGGGGAGGAAACATTCAGTACTTC. The chain joins TRBV6-1 to TRBJ2-4, with D possibly matching TRBD2 (6 bases). Germline lookup yields CDR1 MNHNS and CDR2 SASEGT. This CDR3 is built from 13 residues. V was pared by 10 bases and J by 6 bases, with 16 bases between.

This clone came up a few times. The genes are TRBV6-5 and TRBJ2-2, with D perhaps TRBD2 (6 bases). Per the germline V gene, CDR1 is MNHEY and CDR2 is SVGAGI. Trimming removed 7 bases from V and 6 bases from J, with 15 bases in between. The CDR3 is 14 amino acids. Here the CDR3 DNA reads TGTGCCAGCACTATAGGAGGGGAGGCCGGGGAGCTGTTTTTT. Amino acids: CASTIGGEAGELFF.

The chain has TRBV7-9 and TRBJ1-3; a possible D gene is TRBD1 (6 bases). V shed 4 bases and J shed 2 bases, with 15 bases lying between them. In germline, CDR1 is SEHNR, CDR2 FQNEAQ (reference sequence). The CDR3 runs 16 residues. As DNA, the CDR3 is TGTGCCAGCAGCTACCAGGGGTCTAACGCTGGAAACACCATATATTTT. Translated, it gives CASSYQGSNAGNTIYF.

The chain links TRBV7-2 to TRBJ1-2; D remains unclear. V was pared by 6 bases and J by 8 bases, with 13 bases between. The germline V gene has CDR1 SGHTA and CDR2 FQGNSA. The CDR3 consists of 12 residues. CDR3: CASSPYDLGYTF. Written as DNA, the CDR3 is TGTGCCAGCAGTCCTTACGATCTAGGCTACACCTTC.

This clone was recorded a few times. This chain joins TRBV19 and TRBJ1-5, with 7 bases lining up with TRBD1. CDR3 length equals 14 residues. Germline V gene sequence: CDR1 LNHDA, CDR2 SQIVND (reference sequence). The trim removed 10 bases at V and 1 base at J, leaving 7 bases unmatched. The CDR3 loop reads CATSPGGSNQPQHF. The CDR3 bases are TGTGCCACCAGCCCAGGGGGGAGCAATCAGCCCCAGCATTTT.

CDR3 nucleotide sequence: TGTGCCAGCAGCCGCAGGGGAACTGAAGCTTTCTTT. The encoded protein is CASSRRGTEAFF. V usage is TRBV6-5 and J usage is TRBJ1-1, with TRBD1 as a possible D gene (6 bases). In germline, CDR1 is MNHEY, CDR2 SVGAGI. Trimming took 6 bases from V and 5 from J, leaving 10 bases between them. This CDR3 region has 12 residues.

The CDR3 here is CASSESGGLPLHF. For the CDR3, the DNA is TGTGCCAGCAGTGAATCGGGGGGTCTGCCCCTCCACTTT. The gene calls are TRBV6-1 and TRBJ1-6, with a tentative D call TRBD1 (5 bases). The CDR3 consists of 13 residues. Trimming removed 2 bases from V and 13 bases from J, with 12 bases in between. Germline lookup yields CDR1 MNHNS and CDR2 SASEGT.

This clone was picked up one time. Different DNA sequences within this sample yield the same CDR3. This chain uses TRBV28 with TRBJ1-2, with no clear D. V was shortened by 2 bases and J by 1 base, with 17 bases between the two germline ends. This CDR3 comprises 17 residues. CDR1 and CDR2 (germline): MDHEN, SYDVKM. The CDR3 DNA follows: TGTGCCAGCAGTTTAAGCTTCAGGTATAAGCTTAACTATGGCTACACCTTC. Its protein is CASSLSFRYKLNYGYTF.

V is TRBV7-2 and J is TRBJ1-5; possible D gene TRBD1, 5 bases. The CDR3 loop spans 19 amino acids. The V end was cut by 1 base, the J end by 0 bases, with 19 bases between. Germline V CDR1 and CDR2: SGHTA, FQGNSA. The CDR3 region is CASSLGRRGPRDSNQPQHF. The CDR3 DNA sequence: TGTGCCAGCAGCTTAGGCCGGCGTGGCCCCAGGGATAGCAATCAGCCCCAGCATTTT.